This entry lists 19 T cell receptor beta chains sequenced from one sample in a study of shared clonotypes between healthy human individuals. Sequencing used immunoSEQ multiplex PCR; TCRdb keeps in-frame clones, though not all of them. The sample has 640,000 or so clones; more than 70% are singletons. Sequenced material: memory CD4+ T cells sorted from blood. The subset denotes: CD45RA-negative fraction. The source of these receptors is a woman under 40 in good health.

This rearrangement joins TRBV10-1 to TRBJ1-3; D remains unclear. V lost 2 bases and J lost 4, with 12 bases in between. This CDR3 is built from 15 residues. Germline CDR1 is WNHNN and CDR2 is SYGVQD (reference sequence). The CDR3 loop is CASSERQPEGNTIYF. In DNA form, the CDR3 reads TGCGCCAGCAGTGAGAGGCAGCCCGAGGGAAACACCATATATTTT.

The chain's CDR3 is CASTPQGRHYEQYF. In DNA, the CDR3 is TGTGCCAGCACTCCTCAGGGCCGGCACTACGAGCAGTACTTC. The chain couples TRBV28 to TRBJ2-7; TRBD1 is a possible D gene (5 bases). V was cut by 7 bases and J by 3 bases, with 16 bases left in between. The germline CDR1 and CDR2 sequences are MDHEN and SYDVKM. The CDR3 has 14 amino acids.

With respect to this clone: Additional DNA sequences in this sample encode the identical CDR3. The chain has TRBV4-2 and TRBJ2-5; no reliable D call. This CDR3 spans 14 amino acids. CDR1 and CDR2 (germline): LGHNA, YNFKEQ. V was clipped by 0 bases and J by 5 bases, with 10 bases between them. CDR3 loop: CASSQDRFGETQYF. In DNA form, the CDR3 reads TGTGCCAGCAGCCAAGATCGATTCGGTGAGACCCAGTACTTC.

This chain uses TRBV28 with TRBJ2-5; D gene unclear. There are 12 residues in the CDR3. CDR1 and CDR2 from the germline V gene are MDHEN and SYDVKM. Trimming took off 5 bases at V and 7 bases at J, with 11 bases between the two ends. The CDR3 DNA sequence: TGTGCCAGCAGTCGGACGCGCGCGACCCAGTACTTC. Protein: CASSRTRATQYF. Filled out from reference TRBV28 and TRBJ2-5, the complete variable domain reads DVKVTQSSRYLVKRTGEKVFLECVQDMDHENMFWYRQDPGLGLRLIYFSYDVKMKEKGDIPEGYSVSREKKERFSLILESASTNQTSMYLCASSRTRATQYFGPGTRLLVL.

This chain joins TRBV21-1 and TRBJ2-3; the tabulated D call, TRBD1, remains unverified against the DNA. TRBV21-1 is described as a pseudogene. The CDR3 is 16 residues long. CDR3 loop: CASSRYGTDSADTQYF. The CDR3 region has the DNA TGTGCCAGCAGCAGGTACGGGACAGATTCCGCAGATACGCAGTATTTT.

Turning to this clone: The same CDR3 arises from other DNA sequences in this sample as well. The rearrangement links TRBV5-1 to TRBJ2-1; D remains unclear. The V end lost 1 base, the J end lost 0 bases, and 5 bases lay between the germline ends. The germline V gene encodes CDR1 SGHRS and CDR2 YFSETQ. CDR3 length equals 14 residues. The CDR3 bases are TGCGCCAGCAGCTTGTCAAGCTCCTACAATGAGCAGTTCTTC. The encoded protein is CASSLSSSYNEQFF.

This clone was counted once. The rearrangement uses TRBV5-4 and TRBJ1-2, with 7 nucleotides matching TRBD1. CDR1 and CDR2 (germline): SGHNT, YYREEE (reference sequence). V trimming: 2 bases; J trimming: 4 bases; junction bases outside the gene matches: 8. CDR3 length equals 15 residues. The CDR3 coding sequence is TGTGCCAGCAGCTTCGGTACTGGGACAGTCTATGGCTACACCTTC. Its translation: CASSFGTGTVYGYTF.

The V call is TRBV7-3, the J call TRBJ2-6; D is perhaps TRBD1 or TRBD2 (5 bases each). The CDR3 has 17 residues. Trimming took 5 bases from V and 3 from J, leaving 17 bases between them. Per the germline V gene, CDR1 is SGHTA and CDR2 is FQGTGA. CDR3 loop: CASSAPGRKSGANVLTF. DNA for the CDR3: TGTGCCAGCAGCGCTCCGGGACGAAAAAGTGGGGCCAACGTCCTGACTTTC.

This chain links TRBV10-2 with TRBJ2-3; 9 bases map to TRBD1. The CDR3 runs 14 residues. Per germline, CDR1 WSHSY and CDR2 SAAADI. V shed 8 bases and J 6 bases; nucleotides not matched to a gene: 9. Here the CDR3 reads CASGGTGPVDTQYF. CDR3 DNA: TGCGCCAGCGGCGGGACAGGGCCTGTGGATACGCAGTATTTT.

This rearrangement joins TRBV7-9 to TRBJ2-3; TRBD2 matches at 8 bases. The CDR3 is 15 residues long. The germline V gene has CDR1 SEHNR and CDR2 FQNEAQ (reference sequence). V was clipped by 5 bases and J by 4 bases; unmatched bases: 8. The CDR3 is CASSISGTGSDTQYF. The CDR3 coding sequence is TGTGCCAGCAGCATTAGCGGGACCGGATCAGATACGCAGTATTTT.

This chain links TRBV7-6 with TRBJ1-1, with 7 bases lining up with TRBD1. The V gene's germline CDR1 is SGHVS and CDR2 FNYEAQ. Trimming at V came to 5 bases and at J to 1 base, leaving 7 bases not matched to a gene. The CDR3 is 15 residues long. This chain's CDR3 is CASSPLTGENTEAFF. CDR3 bases: TGTGCCAGCAGCCCTCTTACAGGGGAGAACACTGAAGCTTTCTTT. Supplemented by reference TRBV7-6 and TRBJ1-1, the full variable domain reads GAGVSQSPRYKVTKRGQDVALRCDPISGHVSLYWYRQALGQGPEFLTYFNYEAQQDKSGLPNDRFSAERPEGSISTLTIQRTEQRDSAMYRCASSPLTGENTEAFFGQGTRLTVV.

J is TRBJ2-7 and V is TRBV6-5; tentative D call: TRBD1 (6 bases). CDR3 length: 14 residues. Germline CDR1 MNHEY, CDR2 SVGAGI. V lost 6 bases to trimming and J lost 2 bases, with 14 bases between them. The CDR3 nucleotides are TGTGCCAGCAGCCCAGGGGTAAAGACCTACGAGCAGTACTTC. It yields the protein CASSPGVKTYEQYF.

The gene calls are TRBV27 and TRBJ2-3, with TRBD1 matching 10 bases. Unmatched junction bases numbered 0, after V lost 1 base and J lost 8 bases. This CDR3 contains 13 residues. Germline assignment: CDR1 MNHEY and CDR2 SMNVEV (reference sequence). The CDR3 DNA reads TGTGCCAGCAGTTTATGGGACAGGGGTACGCAGTATTTT. It encodes CASSLWDRGTQYF.

This clone was detected only a few times. The CDR3 coding sequence is TGTGCCAGCAGTCGGACAGAGGCGCCACTTGAAGCTTTCTTT. Amino acid sequence: CASSRTEAPLEAFF. This rearrangement joins TRBV7-9 to TRBJ1-1, with D tentatively TRBD1 (6 bases). In germline, CDR1 is SEHNR, CDR2 FQNEAQ (reference sequence). The length of the CDR3 is 14 residues. The V end lost 6 bases, the J end lost 7 bases, and 18 bases lay between the germline ends.

The chain uses TRBV18 and TRBJ2-5; D is possibly TRBD2 (6 bases). V was pared by 4 bases and J by 4 bases, with 19 bases between. The CDR3 loop spans 16 amino acids. Germline assignment: CDR1 KGHSH and CDR2 LQKENI. DNA of the CDR3: TGTGCCAGCTCACACCTCGAGCCAGCGGGCTTAGAGACCCAGTACTTC. Residues: CASSHLEPAGLETQYF.

The rearrangement joins TRBV5-4 to TRBJ2-3; 11 bases are a match to TRBD2. CDR3 length: 15 residues. Germline V CDR1 and CDR2: SGHNT, YYREEE (reference sequence). The trim removed 5 bases at V and 6 bases at J, leaving 8 bases unmatched. CDR3 sequence: CASRGLAGGGDTQYF. In nucleotides, the CDR3 is TGTGCCAGCAGAGGTCTAGCGGGGGGTGGTGATACGCAGTATTTT.

The rearrangement links TRBV9 to TRBJ1-5; D uncertain. The CDR3 is 15 residues long. CDR1 is SGDLS, CDR2 YYNGEE, per germline. V was trimmed by 1 base and J by 4 bases, leaving 12 bases between them. The CDR3 here is CASSVTPFVNQPQHF. The CDR3 bases are TGTGCCAGCAGCGTAACCCCCTTTGTGAATCAGCCCCAGCATTTT.

The chain carries TRBV2 and TRBJ1-5, with D possibly TRBD1 on 6 matching bases. The V gene's germline CDR1 is SNHLY and CDR2 FYNNEI. Trimming pared 6 bases from V and 5 bases from J, leaving 11 bases between. There are 13 residues in the CDR3. The CDR3 loop is CASSGDMYQPQHF. Here the CDR3 DNA reads TGTGCCAGCAGCGGGGACATGTATCAGCCCCAGCATTTT. The variable domain in full, completed from reference TRBV2 and TRBJ1-5, reads EPEVTQTPSHQVTQMGQEVILRCVPISNHLYFYWYRQILGQKVEFLVSFYNNEISEKSEIFDDQFSVERPDGSNFTLKIRSTKLEDSAMYFCASSGDMYQPQHFGDGTRLSIL.

This clone was seen ten or more times. The chain uses TRBV28 and TRBJ1-4; TRBD1 agrees at 10 bases. J was trimmed by 4 bases and V by 5 bases; bases with no gene match: 4. The CDR3 has 15 residues. Germline CDR1 MDHEN, CDR2 SYDVKM. As DNA, the CDR3 is TGTGCCAGCAGTACCGGGACAGGGGTTAATGAAAAACTGTTTTTT. Protein: CASSTGTGVNEKLFF.